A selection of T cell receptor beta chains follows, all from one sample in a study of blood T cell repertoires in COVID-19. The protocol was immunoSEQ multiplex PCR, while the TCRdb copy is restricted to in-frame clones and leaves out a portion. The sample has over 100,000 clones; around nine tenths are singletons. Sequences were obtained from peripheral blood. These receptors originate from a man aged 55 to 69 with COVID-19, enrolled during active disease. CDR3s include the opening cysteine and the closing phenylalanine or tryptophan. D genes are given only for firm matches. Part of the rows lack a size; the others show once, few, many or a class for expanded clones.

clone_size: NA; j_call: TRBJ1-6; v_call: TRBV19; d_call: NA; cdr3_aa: CASNPGTLNSPLHF
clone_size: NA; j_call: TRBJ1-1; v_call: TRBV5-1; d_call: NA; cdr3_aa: CASSWGQNTEAFF
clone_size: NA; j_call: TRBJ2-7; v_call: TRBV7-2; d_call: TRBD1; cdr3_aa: CASSPQTGVYEQYF
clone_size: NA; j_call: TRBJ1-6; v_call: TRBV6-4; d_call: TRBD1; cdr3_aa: CASSDLTGGNSPLHF
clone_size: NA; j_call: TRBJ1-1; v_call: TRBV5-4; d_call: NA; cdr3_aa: CASSYPGGDTEAFF
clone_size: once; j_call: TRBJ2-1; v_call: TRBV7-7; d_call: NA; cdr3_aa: CASSLDREPYNEQFF
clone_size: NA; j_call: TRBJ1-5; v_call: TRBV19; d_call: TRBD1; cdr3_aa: CASNPTDRDHQPQHF
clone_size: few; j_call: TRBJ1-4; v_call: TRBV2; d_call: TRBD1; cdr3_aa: CASMRGQALNEKLFF
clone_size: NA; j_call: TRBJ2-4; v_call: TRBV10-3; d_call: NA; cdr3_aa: CAISDVPGFGAVKNIQYF
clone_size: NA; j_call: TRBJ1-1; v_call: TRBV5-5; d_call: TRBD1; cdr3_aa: CASSRGGADTEAFF
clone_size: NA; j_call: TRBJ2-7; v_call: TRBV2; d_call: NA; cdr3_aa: CASRAQASSYEQYF
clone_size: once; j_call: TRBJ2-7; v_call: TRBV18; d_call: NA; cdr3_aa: CASSPGGGPTYEQYF
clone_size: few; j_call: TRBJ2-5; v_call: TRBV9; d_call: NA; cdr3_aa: CASSARSGGETQYF
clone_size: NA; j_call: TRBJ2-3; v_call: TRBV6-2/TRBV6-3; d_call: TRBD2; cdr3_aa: CASSYSLMSTSGVSTDTQYF